This TCR beta chain appears in the sequencing data of a study of vaccination and CD4 T cells after COVID-19. Study-wide background: Recovered-phase convalescent patients showed SARS-CoV-2 positivity by nasal swab PCR; about ten were mild, one severe.

About this clonotype: Its antigen is currently unknown.

Treatment in this sample: 10-day PBMC culture with coronavirus spike peptide pools or control peptides (ViraFEST assay). Sequencing of DNA taken from cultured CD4+ T cells relied on the Oncomine TCR Beta short-read assay. TCRdb re-called the PCR reads with MiXCR, one entry per CDR3 protein. The sample lists around 20,000 distinct CDR3 sequences, about 42% occurring once. Unmatched junction bases numbered 8, after V lost 5 bases and J lost 5 bases. This CDR3 is 15 amino acids long. Study-wide findings and caveats: Median SARS-CoV-2-reactive clonotype numbers went from roughly 19 to 38; this increase was not significant.

This sample comprised CD4+ T cells from blood, cultured in vitro, obtained before SARS-CoV-2 vaccination. The gene calls are TRBV12-3 or TRBV12-4 and TRBJ2-1; 8 nucleotides agree with TRBD2. This TCR came from a human donor who had recovered from COVID-19. CDR3 region: CASSLLGLAHNEQFF. The CDR3 nucleotides are TGTGCCAGCAGTCTGTTAGGACTAGCCCACAATGAGCAGTTCTTC.